The 12 T cell receptor beta chains listed next were all sequenced from one sample in a study of Tregs in tolerant kidney transplant recipients. Produced via immunoSEQ multiplex PCR; TCRdb's table is partial and in-frame only. The repertoire holds fewer than 150,000 clones, with 85% to 95% as singletons. Sequenced material: CD4+ T cells from blood. The receptors originated from a human donor in good health.

The V gene is TRBV27, the J gene TRBJ2-7; D is unresolved. The CDR3 runs to 14 residues. The germline V and J ends were trimmed by 2 bases and 1 base, with 9 bases remaining between them. Germline V CDR1 and CDR2: MNHEY, SMNVEV (reference sequence). CDR3 sequence reads: CASSLRPASYEQYF. In nucleotides, the CDR3 is TGTGCCAGCAGTTTACGGCCAGCTTCCTACGAGCAGTACTTC.

This chain connects TRBV7-9 to TRBJ1-4; 12 nucleotides match TRBD1. The CDR3 covers 14 residues. V lost 5 bases to trimming and J lost 8 bases; unmatched junction nucleotides: 3. The V gene's germline CDR1 is SEHNR and CDR2 FQNEAQ (reference sequence). In nucleotides, the CDR3 is TGTGCCAGCAGCGGCGGGACAGGGGGCGAAAAACTGTTTTTT. The encoded protein is CASSGGTGGEKLFF. The whole variable domain, remainder taken from reference TRBV7-9 and TRBJ1-4, is DTGVSQNPRHKITKRGQNVTFRCDPISEHNRLYWYRQTLGQGPEFLTYFQNEAQLEKSRLLSDRFSAERPKGSFSTLEIQRTEQGDSAMYLCASSGGTGGEKLFFGSGTQLSVL.

The chain carries TRBV10-3 and TRBJ2-1; TRBD2 matches 13 bases. CDR1 and CDR2 (germline): ENHRY, SYGVKD. The V segment lost 0 bases and the J segment 6 bases; nucleotides outside the gene matches: 8. CDR3 size: 18 residues. CDR3 loop: CAISESRGTSGKGNEQFF. The CDR3 region has the DNA TGTGCCATCAGTGAGTCTAGGGGGACTAGCGGGAAGGGCAATGAGCAGTTCTTC.

This clone was seen just once. The chain links TRBV7-6 to TRBJ2-2; D uncertain. Deletions cut 5 bases from V and 3 bases from J, with 13 bases between. CDR3 size: 15 residues. In germline, CDR1 is SGHVS, CDR2 FNYEAQ. CDR3 residues: CASSQTQADTGELFF. DNA of the CDR3: TGTGCCAGCAGCCAAACCCAGGCGGACACCGGGGAGCTGTTTTTT.

Note on this clone: One junction end disagrees with the germline gene, perhaps due to a read error. The gene calls are TRBV29-1 and TRBJ1-2; 7 positions match TRBD1. The CDR3 sequence is 11 residues long. The germline V gene encodes CDR1 SQVTM and CDR2 ANQGSEA. The DNA of the CDR3 is TGCAGCGTTGAAGATGGAGGGGGCTCCACCTTC. Residues: CSVEDGGGSTF.

With regard to this clone: Different DNA sequences within this sample yield the same CDR3. This chain links TRBV5-6 with TRBJ1-3; 9 bases map to TRBD1. Per the germline V gene, CDR1 is SGHDT and CDR2 is YYEEEE. Trimming cost V 1 base and J 3 bases; bases outside gene matches: 5. CDR3 length equals 16 residues. For the CDR3, the DNA is TGTGCCAGCAGCTTGTTAGGGACAGGGAGTGGAAACACCATATATTTT. This sequence encodes CASSLLGTGSGNTIYF.

Only one count was recorded for this clone. The CDR3 sequence: CASGPLAGGGEQYF. DNA of the CDR3: TGTGCCAGCGGACCTCTAGCGGGAGGGGGCGAGCAGTACTTC. V gene TRBV7-9 combines with J gene TRBJ2-7, with 12 bases lining up with TRBD2. The CDR3 runs to 14 residues. V trimming: 8 bases; J trimming: 6 bases; junction bases outside the gene matches: 8. CDR1 and CDR2 (germline): SEHNR, FQNEAQ (reference sequence).

The chain employs TRBV4-1 and TRBJ2-5, with a possible D match to TRBD1 (5 bases). Trimming stripped 4 bases from V and 3 bases from J, with 15 bases between. Germline values: CDR1 MGHRA, CDR2 YSYEKL. The CDR3 is 15 amino acids. CDR3 sequence: CASSPTKQGKETQYF. The DNA for the CDR3 is TGCGCCAGCAGCCCCACGAAGCAGGGAAAAGAGACCCAGTACTTC.

The chain couples TRBV18 to TRBJ1-5; D possibly corresponds to TRBD1 (5 bases). V was cut by 2 bases and J by 4 bases, with 18 bases left in between. The CDR3 is 17 amino acids. The germline CDR1 and CDR2 sequences are KGHSH and LQKENI. The CDR3 DNA sequence: TGTGCCAGCTCACCAGCGGCAGGGAATATAGGGAATCAGCCCCAGCATTTT. It translates to CASSPAAGNIGNQPQHF.

This sequence joins TRBV5-6 and TRBJ2-3; D is unclear. CDR3 length: 15 residues. CDR1 and CDR2 from the germline V gene are SGHDT and YYEEEE. Trimming took 2 bases from V and 3 from J, leaving 13 bases between them. The CDR3 DNA follows: TGTGCCAGCAGCTTAAGGGTGAGGACGACAGATACGCAGTATTTT. Translating it yields CASSLRVRTTDTQYF.

This clone was counted once. This chain links TRBV11-2 with TRBJ2-4; 9 bases agree with TRBD1. V gave up 5 bases and J gave up 6 bases; unmatched junction bases: 8. CDR1 and CDR2 (germline): SGHAT, FQNNGV. The CDR3 consists of 15 residues. The CDR3 bases are TGTGCCAGCAGCCCGGCGACAGGGGGGGGAAACATTCAGTACTTC. It encodes CASSPATGGGNIQYF.

This chain links TRBV7-9 with TRBJ1-4; D is unresolved. CDR1 is SEHNR, CDR2 FQNEAQ, per germline (reference sequence). Trimming removed 10 bases at V and 7 bases at J, with 13 bases between. The CDR3 contains 12 residues. The CDR3, as DNA: TGTGCCACTTCAGTGGGGTTTGAAAAACTGTTTTTT. It codes for CATSVGFEKLFF.